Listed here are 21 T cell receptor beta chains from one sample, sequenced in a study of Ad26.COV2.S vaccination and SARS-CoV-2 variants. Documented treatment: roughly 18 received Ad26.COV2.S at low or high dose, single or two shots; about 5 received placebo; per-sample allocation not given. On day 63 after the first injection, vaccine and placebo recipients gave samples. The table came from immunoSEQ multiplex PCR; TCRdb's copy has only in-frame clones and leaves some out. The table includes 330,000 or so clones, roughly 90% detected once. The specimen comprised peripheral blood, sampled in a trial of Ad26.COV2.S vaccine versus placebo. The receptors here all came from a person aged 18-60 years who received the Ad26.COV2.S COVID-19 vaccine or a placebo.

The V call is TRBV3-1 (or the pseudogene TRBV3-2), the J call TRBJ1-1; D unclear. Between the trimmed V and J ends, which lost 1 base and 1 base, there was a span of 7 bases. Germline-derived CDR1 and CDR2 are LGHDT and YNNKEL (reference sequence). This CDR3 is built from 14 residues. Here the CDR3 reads CASSQVFGNTEAFF. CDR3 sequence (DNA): TGTGCCAGCAGCCAAGTTTTTGGGAACACTGAAGCTTTCTTT.

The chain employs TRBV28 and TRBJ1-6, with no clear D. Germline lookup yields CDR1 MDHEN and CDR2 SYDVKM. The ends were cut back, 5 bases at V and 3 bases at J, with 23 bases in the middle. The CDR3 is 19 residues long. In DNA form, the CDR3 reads TGTGCCAGCAGTCCCCCAAGATCGGGCGCCCCTCTCTATAATTCACCCCTCCACTTT. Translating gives CASSPPRSGAPLYNSPLHF. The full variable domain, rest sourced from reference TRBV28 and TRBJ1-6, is DVKVTQSSRYLVKRTGEKVFLECVQDMDHENMFWYRQDPGLGLRLIYFSYDVKMKEKGDIPEGYSVSREKKERFSLILESASTNQTSMYLCASSPPRSGAPLYNSPLHFGNGTRLTVT.

The CDR3 sequence: CASSSWGPQEETQYF. CDR3 in DNA: TGTGCCAGCAGCTCTTGGGGCCCCCAGGAGGAGACCCAGTACTTC. The chain recombines TRBV11-2 with TRBJ2-5; the D gene is possibly TRBD1 (5 bases). Germline V gene sequence: CDR1 SGHAT, CDR2 FQNNGV. The CDR3 is made up of 15 amino acids. Deletions cut 4 bases from V and 5 bases from J, with 17 bases between.

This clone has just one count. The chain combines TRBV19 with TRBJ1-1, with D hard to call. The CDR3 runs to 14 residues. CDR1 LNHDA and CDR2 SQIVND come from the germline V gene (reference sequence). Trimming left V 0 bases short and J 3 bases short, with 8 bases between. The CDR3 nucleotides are TGTGCCAGTAGTATAGACCGAACGCACACTGAAGCTTTCTTT. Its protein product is CASSIDRTHTEAFF.

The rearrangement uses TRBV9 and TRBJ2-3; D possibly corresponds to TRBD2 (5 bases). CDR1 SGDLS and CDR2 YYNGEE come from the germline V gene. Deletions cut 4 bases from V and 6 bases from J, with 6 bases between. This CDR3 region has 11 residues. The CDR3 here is CASSLADTQYF. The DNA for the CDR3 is TGTGCCAGCAGCTTAGCGGATACGCAGTATTTT.

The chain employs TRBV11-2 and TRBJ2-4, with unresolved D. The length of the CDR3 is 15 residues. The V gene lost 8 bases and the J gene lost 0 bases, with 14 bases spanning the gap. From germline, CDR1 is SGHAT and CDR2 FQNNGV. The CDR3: CASGPFWLAKNIQYF. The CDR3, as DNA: TGTGCCAGCGGACCTTTTTGGCTAGCCAAAAACATTCAGTACTTC. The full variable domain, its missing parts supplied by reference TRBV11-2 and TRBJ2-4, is EAGVAQSPRYKIIEKRQSVAFWCNPISGHATLYWYQQILGQGPKLLIQFQNNGVVDDSQLPKDRFSAERLKGVDSTLKIQPAKLEDSAVYLCASGPFWLAKNIQYFGAGTRLSVL.

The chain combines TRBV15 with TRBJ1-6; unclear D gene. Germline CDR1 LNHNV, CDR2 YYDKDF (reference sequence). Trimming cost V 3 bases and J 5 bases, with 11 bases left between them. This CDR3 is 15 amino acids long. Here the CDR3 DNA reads TGTGCCACCAGCAGGGACCGGGCCAATAATTCACCCCTCCACTTT. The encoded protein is CATSRDRANNSPLHF.

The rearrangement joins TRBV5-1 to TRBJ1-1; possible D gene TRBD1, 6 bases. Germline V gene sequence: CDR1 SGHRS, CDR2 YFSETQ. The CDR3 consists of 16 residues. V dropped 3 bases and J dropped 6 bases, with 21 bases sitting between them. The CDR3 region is CASSSEPGHRSAEAFF. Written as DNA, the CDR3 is TGCGCCAGCAGCTCCGAACCGGGACACCGAAGCGCTGAAGCTTTCTTT.

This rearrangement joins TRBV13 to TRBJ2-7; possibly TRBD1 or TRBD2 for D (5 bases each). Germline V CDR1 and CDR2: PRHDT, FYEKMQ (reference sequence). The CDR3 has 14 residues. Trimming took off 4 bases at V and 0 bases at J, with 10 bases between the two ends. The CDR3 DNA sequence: TGTGCCAGCAGCTCCGGGGCTAGCTCCTACGAGCAGTACGTC. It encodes CASSSGASSYEQYV.

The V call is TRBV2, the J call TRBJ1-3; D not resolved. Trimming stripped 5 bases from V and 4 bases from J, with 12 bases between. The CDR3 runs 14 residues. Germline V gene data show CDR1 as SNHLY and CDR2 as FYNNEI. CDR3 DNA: TGTGCCAGCAGTATGGTGGGCAAAGGAAACACCATATATTTT. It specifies CASSMVGKGNTIYF.

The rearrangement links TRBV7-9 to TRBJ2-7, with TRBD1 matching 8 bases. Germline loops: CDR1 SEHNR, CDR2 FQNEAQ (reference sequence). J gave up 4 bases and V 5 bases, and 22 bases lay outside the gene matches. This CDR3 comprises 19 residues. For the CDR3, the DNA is TGTGCCAGCAGCACGGACAGGGTTGGTGGCGGTCGAGTCCTTTACGAGCAGTACGTC. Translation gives CASSTDRVGGGRVLYEQYV.

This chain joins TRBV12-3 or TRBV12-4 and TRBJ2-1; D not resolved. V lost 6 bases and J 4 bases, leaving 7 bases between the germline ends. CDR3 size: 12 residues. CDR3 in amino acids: CASSLGYNEQFF. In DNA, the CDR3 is TGTGCCAGCAGCCTAGGATACAATGAGCAGTTCTTC.

The CDR3 DNA is TGTGCCAGCAGCCCGGGACAGGGGGGAGGGAATCAGCCCCAGCATTTT. Amino acid sequence: CASSPGQGGGNQPQHF. V and J are TRBV9 and TRBJ1-5, with 11 nucleotides matching TRBD1. The CDR3 runs 16 residues. With 4 bases clipped from V and 4 bases from J, the junction kept 7 bases outside the gene matches. Germline V gene data show CDR1 as SGDLS and CDR2 as YYNGEE. The full variable domain, its missing parts supplied by reference TRBV9 and TRBJ1-5, is DSGVTQTPKHLITATGQRVTLRCSPRSGDLSVYWYQQSLDQGLQFLIQYYNGEERAKGNILERFSAQQFPDLHSELNLSSLELGDSALYFCASSPGQGGGNQPQHFGDGTRLSIL.

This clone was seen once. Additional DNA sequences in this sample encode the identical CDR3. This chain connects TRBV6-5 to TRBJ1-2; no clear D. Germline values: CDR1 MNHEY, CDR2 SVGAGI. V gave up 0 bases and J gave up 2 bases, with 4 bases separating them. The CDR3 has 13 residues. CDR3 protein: CASSYSVNYGYTF. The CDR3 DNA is TGTGCCAGCAGTTACTCTGTGAACTATGGCTACACCTTC.

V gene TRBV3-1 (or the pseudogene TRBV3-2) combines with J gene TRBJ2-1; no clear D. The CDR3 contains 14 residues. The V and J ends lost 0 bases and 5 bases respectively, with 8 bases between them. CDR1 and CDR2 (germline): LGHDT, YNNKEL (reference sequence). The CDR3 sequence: CASSQDVRDNEQFF. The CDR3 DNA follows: TGTGCCAGCAGCCAAGATGTTAGGGACAATGAGCAGTTCTTC.

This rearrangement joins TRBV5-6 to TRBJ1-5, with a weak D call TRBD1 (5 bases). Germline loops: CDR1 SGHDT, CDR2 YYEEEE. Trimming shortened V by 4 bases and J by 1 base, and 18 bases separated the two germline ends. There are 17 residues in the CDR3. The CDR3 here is CASSIGDGVGSNQPQHF. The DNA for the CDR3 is TGTGCCAGCAGCATTGGGGACGGGGTGGGGAGCAATCAGCCCCAGCATTTT.

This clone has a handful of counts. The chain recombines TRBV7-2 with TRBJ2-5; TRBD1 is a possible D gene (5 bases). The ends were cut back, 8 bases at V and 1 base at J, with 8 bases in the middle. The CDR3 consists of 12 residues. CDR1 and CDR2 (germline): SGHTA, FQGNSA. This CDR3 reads CASARGQETQYF. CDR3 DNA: TGTGCCAGCGCAAGGGGCCAAGAGACCCAGTACTTC.

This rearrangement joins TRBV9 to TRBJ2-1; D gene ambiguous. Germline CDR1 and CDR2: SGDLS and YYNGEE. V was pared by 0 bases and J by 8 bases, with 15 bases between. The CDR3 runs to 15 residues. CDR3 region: CASSVEVHTWDEQFF. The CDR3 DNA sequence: TGTGCCAGCAGCGTAGAGGTCCACACCTGGGATGAGCAGTTCTTC. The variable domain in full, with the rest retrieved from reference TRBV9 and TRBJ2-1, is DSGVTQTPKHLITATGQRVTLRCSPRSGDLSVYWYQQSLDQGLQFLIQYYNGEERAKGNILERFSAQQFPDLHSELNLSSLELGDSALYFCASSVEVHTWDEQFFGPGTRLTVL.

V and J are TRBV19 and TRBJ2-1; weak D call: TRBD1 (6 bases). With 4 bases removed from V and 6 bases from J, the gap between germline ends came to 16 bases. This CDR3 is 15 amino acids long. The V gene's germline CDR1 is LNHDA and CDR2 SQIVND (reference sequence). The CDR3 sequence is CASSNRDTYGNEQFF. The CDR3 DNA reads TGTGCCAGTAGTAACCGGGACACCTATGGCAATGAGCAGTTCTTC.

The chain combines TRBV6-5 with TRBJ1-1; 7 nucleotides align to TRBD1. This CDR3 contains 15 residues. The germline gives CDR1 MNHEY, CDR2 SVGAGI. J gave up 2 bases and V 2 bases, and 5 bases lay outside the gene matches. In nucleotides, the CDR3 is TGTGCCAGCAGTTACGGAGGGACAGTCAACACTGAAGCTTTCTTT. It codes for CASSYGGTVNTEAFF.

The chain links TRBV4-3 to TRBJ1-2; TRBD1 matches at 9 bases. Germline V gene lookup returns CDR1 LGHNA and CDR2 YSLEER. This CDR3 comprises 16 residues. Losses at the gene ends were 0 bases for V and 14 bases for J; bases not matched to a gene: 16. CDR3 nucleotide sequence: TGCGCCAGCAGCCAAGACTCCGGGACAGGGCACTCTGGGTATACCTTC. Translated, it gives CASSQDSGTGHSGYTF.